Reported below is one T cell receptor (beta chain). Germline values: CDR1 LGHDT, CDR2 YNNKEL (reference sequence). V shed 1 base and J shed 8 bases, with 17 bases lying between them. CDR3 size: 15 residues. The data originate from a study of blood T cell repertoires in COVID-19. Looking at the study overall: There were acute and convalescent COVID-19 samples, and they came from the United States, Italy and Spain.

Profiling relied on immunoSEQ multiplex PCR, and the TCRdb table lists in-frame clones only, not all of them. The sample shows 150,000 to 250,000 clones, 75% to 90% of them seen only once. The rearrangement joins TRBV3-1 (or the pseudogene TRBV3-2) to TRBJ1-2, with D uncertain. The sequence came from a woman in her twenties or thirties who had recovered from COVID-19. The source material was PBMCs or T cells enriched from blood (not recorded which). CDR3 sequence reads: CASSQGRFSPGGYTF. CDR3 sequence (DNA): TGTGCCAGCAGCCAAGGGCGCTTCTCCCCGGGGGGCTACACCTTC.